The 10 T cell receptor beta chains reported below all come from one sample, sequenced in a study of blood T cell repertoires in COVID-19. Some clones are missing from TCRdb's copy, which holds only in-frame ones; the method was immunoSEQ multiplex PCR. The table has about 250,000 clones, approximately 86% seen once. Sequenced: peripheral blood. Receptor source: an elderly man with acute or convalescent COVID-19.

CDR3 sequence (DNA): TGTGCCAGCAGTCGATCCGGGAGGGGAAATGAGCAGTTCTTC. Protein product: CASSRSGRGNEQFF. The rearrangement links TRBV7-3 to TRBJ2-1; 8 bases are shared with TRBD2. The CDR3 totals 14 residues. The V gene end was trimmed by 6 bases and the J gene end by 7 bases; junction bases not matched to a gene: 8. From germline, CDR1 is SGHTA and CDR2 FQGTGA.

V and J are TRBV15 and TRBJ2-5; 7 positions match TRBD1. J was trimmed by 5 bases and V by 2 bases; bases with no gene match: 5. Germline assignment: CDR1 LNHNV and CDR2 YYDKDF (reference sequence). The CDR3 is 14 residues long. The CDR3: CATSRSTGAETQYF. CDR3 sequence (DNA): TGTGCCACCAGCAGATCAACAGGGGCGGAGACCCAGTACTTC.

The chain combines TRBV4-3 with TRBJ1-3; 7 bases agree with TRBD1. This CDR3 has 16 amino acids. Germline trimming cut 3 bases from V and 8 bases from J; bases unmatched to any gene: 13. Germline V gene data show CDR1 as LGHNA and CDR2 as YSLEER. CDR3 coding DNA: TGCGCCAGCAGCCAGTTTCTATTACAGGGGCGGCACACCATATATTTT. It specifies CASSQFLLQGRHTIYF.

In the case of this clone: Germline and junction disagree at one end, which may indicate a read error. The chain carries TRBV6-2 or TRBV6-3 and TRBJ1-4, with TRBD1 matching 7 bases. Germline assignment: CDR1 MNHEY and CDR2 SVGEGT. This CDR3 has 13 residues. The CDR3 DNA reads as TGTGCCAGCAGTTTGGGACAGTTTGAAAAGCTGTTTTTT. Encoded protein: CASSLGQFEKLFF.

The chain uses TRBV7-6 and TRBJ2-5, with 7 bases fitting TRBD1. With V trimmed by 0 bases and J by 5 bases, 6 bases remained unmatched. CDR1 and CDR2 from the germline V gene are SGHVS and FNYEAQ. The CDR3 is made up of 15 amino acids. The DNA of the CDR3 is TGTGCCAGCAGCTTAGCAGGGGGCGCGTTGGAGACCCAGTACTTC. Translation gives CASSLAGGALETQYF.

This sequence joins TRBV19 and TRBJ2-3; no definite D call. This CDR3 has 12 residues. Germline lookup yields CDR1 LNHDA and CDR2 SQIVND (reference sequence). The V end lost 3 bases, the J end lost 4 bases, and 5 bases lay between the germline ends. The CDR3 region is CASSITPDTQYF. In DNA, the CDR3 is TGTGCCAGTAGTATTACTCCAGATACGCAGTATTTT.

The rearrangement uses TRBV6-2 or TRBV6-3 and TRBJ1-5, with 10 bases fitting TRBD1. After removal of 2 bases from V and 0 bases from J, the junction contained 7 bases not matched to a gene. This CDR3 has 18 amino acids. Germline V lookup: CDR1 MNHEY, CDR2 SVGEGT. CDR3 loop: CASSYETGGLYSNQPQHF. The CDR3 DNA sequence: TGTGCCAGCAGTTACGAGACAGGGGGCCTTTATAGCAATCAGCCCCAGCATTTT.

J is TRBJ2-5 and V is TRBV28, with TRBD2 as a possible D gene (6 bases). The V and J ends lost 5 bases and 2 bases respectively, with 12 bases between them. The CDR3 totals 14 residues. The germline gives CDR1 MDHEN, CDR2 SYDVKM. CDR3 nucleotides: TGTGCCAGCAGTCTGGCGGGACCACAAGAGACCCAGTACTTC. Its translation: CASSLAGPQETQYF.

The CDR3, as DNA: TGTGCCAGCAGCTTAACTAGCCTTTCTAGCACAGATACGCAGTATTTT. Residues: CASSLTSLSSTDTQYF. V is TRBV7-3 and J is TRBJ2-3; D remains ambiguous. Trimming took 0 bases from V and 0 from J, leaving 10 bases between them. The CDR3 loop spans 16 amino acids. In germline, CDR1 is SGHTA, CDR2 FQGTGA. Complete variable domain (other parts from reference TRBV7-3 and TRBJ2-3): GAGVSQTPSNKVTEKGKYVELRCDPISGHTALYWYRQSLGQGPEFLIYFQGTGAADDSGLPNDRFFAVRPEGSVSTLKIQRTERGDSAVYLCASSLTSLSSTDTQYFGPGTRLTVL.

This rearrangement joins TRBV18 to TRBJ2-1, with a possible D match to TRBD2 (5 bases). Trimming cost V 0 bases and J 10 bases, with 7 bases left between them. This CDR3 comprises 12 residues. CDR1 and CDR2 (germline): KGHSH, LQKENI. The CDR3 loop is CASSPPGSEQFF. The CDR3 DNA reads TGTGCCAGCTCACCACCGGGGAGCGAGCAGTTCTTC.